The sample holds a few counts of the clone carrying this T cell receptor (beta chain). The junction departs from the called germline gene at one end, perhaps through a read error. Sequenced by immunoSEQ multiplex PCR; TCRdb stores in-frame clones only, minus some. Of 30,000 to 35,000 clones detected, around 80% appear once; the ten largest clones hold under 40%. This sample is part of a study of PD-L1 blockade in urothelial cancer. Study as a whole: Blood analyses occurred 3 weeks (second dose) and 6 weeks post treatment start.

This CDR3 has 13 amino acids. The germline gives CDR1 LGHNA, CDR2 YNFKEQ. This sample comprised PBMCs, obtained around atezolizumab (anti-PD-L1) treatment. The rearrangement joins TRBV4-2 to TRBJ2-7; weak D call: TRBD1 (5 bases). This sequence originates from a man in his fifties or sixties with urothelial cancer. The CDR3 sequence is CASSQDTSYAQYF. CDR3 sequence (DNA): TGTGCCAGCAGCCAGGACACTTCCTACGCGCAGTACTTC.